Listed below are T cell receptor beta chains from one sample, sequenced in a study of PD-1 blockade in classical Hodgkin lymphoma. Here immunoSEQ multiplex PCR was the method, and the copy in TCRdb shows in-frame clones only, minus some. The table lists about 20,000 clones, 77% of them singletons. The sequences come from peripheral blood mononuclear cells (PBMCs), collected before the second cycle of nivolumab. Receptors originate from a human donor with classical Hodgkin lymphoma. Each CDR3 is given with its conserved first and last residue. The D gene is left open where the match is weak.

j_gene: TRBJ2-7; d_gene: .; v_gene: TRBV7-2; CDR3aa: CASSFLDGTYEQYF
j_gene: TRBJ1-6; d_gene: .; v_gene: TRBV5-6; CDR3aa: CASSYRDVNSPLHF
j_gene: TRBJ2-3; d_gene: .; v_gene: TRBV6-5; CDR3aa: CASSYASLGSVDTQYF
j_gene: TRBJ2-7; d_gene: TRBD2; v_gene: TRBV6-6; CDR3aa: CASTSSGRSAGQYF
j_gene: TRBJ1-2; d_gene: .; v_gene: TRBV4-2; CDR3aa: CASSQDGRAGYTF
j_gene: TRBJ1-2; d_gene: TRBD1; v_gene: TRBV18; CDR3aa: CASSPRGQGVSIYGYTF
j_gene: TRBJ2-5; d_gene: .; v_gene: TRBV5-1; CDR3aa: CASSLDGGANQETQYF
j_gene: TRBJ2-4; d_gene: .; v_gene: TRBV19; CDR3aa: CASTGREVNIQYF
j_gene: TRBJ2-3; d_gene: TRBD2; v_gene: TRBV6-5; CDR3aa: CASSLGLAKDTQYF
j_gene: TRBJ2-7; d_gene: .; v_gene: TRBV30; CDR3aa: CALLSSSAYEQYF
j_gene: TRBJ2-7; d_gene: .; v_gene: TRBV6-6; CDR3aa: CASGLLTYEQYF
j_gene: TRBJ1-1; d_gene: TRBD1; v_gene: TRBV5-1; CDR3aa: CASSWGQYTEAFF
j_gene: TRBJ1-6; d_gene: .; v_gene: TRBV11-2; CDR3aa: CASSHEGRDVLSYNSPLHF
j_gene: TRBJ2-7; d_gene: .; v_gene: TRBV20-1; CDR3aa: CSARNPQEQYF
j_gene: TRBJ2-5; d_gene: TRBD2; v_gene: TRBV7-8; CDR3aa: CASSLSGGRSQETQYF
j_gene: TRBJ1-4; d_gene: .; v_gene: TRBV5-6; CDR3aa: CASSKTGLANEKLFF
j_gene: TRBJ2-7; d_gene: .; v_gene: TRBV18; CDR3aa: CASSPRKGGGQSYEQYF
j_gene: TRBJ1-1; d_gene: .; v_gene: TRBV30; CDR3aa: CAWRQGPTEAFF
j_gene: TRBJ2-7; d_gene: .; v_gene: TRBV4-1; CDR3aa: CASSQFERSSYEQYF
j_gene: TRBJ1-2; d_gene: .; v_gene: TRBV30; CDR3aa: CAWDAGGGYTF
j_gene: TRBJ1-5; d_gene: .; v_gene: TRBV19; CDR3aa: CASSIGRFIGQPQHF
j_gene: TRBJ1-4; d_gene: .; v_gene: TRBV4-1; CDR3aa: CAISRAIGEKLFF
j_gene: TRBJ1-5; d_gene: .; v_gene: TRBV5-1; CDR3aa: CASSPQGRNQPQHF
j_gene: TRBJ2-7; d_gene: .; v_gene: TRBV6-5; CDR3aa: CASSYGERYEQYF
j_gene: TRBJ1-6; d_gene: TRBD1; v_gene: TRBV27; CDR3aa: CASREDRYNSPLHF
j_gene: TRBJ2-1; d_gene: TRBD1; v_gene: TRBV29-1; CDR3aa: CSVPGQANEQFF
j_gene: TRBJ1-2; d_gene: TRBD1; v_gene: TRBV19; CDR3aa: CASSGTGIGVNYGYTF
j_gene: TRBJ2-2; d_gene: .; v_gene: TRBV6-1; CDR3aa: CASSEAFTGELFF
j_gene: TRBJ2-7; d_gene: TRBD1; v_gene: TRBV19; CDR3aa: CASSIPGQFDEQYF
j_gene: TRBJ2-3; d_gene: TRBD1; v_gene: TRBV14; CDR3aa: CASSQRLGQGTDTQYF
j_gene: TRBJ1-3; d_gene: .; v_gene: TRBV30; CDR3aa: CAWSIGNSGNTIYF
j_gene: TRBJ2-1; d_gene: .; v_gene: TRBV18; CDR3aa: CASSLAAGFSYNEQFF
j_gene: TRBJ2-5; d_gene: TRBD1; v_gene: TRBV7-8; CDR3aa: CASSLRTGPQETQYF
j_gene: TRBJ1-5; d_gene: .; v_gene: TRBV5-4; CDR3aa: CASSAGPLSNQPQHF
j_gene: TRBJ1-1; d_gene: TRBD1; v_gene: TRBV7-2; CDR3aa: CASSGRTGPTEAFF
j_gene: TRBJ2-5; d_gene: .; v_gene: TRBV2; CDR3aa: CASTRDTGKTQYF
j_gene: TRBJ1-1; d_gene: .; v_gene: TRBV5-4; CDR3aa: CASSLDFTPEAFF
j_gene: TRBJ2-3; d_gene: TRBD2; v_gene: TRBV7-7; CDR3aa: CASSSGTRDDTQYF
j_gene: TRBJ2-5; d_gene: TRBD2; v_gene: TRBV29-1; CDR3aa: CSVALAEETQYF
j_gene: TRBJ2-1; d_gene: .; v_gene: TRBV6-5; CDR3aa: CASSTSRGLNNEQFF
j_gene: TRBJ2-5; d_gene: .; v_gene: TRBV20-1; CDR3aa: CSARYQETQYF
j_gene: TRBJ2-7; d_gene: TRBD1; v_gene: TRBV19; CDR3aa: CASSISGGVYEQYF
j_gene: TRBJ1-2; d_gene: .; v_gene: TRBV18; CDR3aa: CASSRTGEYGYTF
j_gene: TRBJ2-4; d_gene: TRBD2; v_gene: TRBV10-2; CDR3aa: CASSESSGGGRDIQYF
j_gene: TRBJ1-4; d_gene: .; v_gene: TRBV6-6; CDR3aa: CASRQGFRLFF
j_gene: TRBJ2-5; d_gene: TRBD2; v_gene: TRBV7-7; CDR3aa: CASSLGILAGGETQYF
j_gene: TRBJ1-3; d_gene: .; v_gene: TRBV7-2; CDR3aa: CASSWGLRTSGNTIYF
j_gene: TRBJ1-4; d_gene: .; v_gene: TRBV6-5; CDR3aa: CASSYILRGDNEKLFF
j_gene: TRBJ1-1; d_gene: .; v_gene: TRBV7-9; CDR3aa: CASSQTVNTEAFF
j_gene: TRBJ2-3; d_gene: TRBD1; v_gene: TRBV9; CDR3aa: CASSVKGAGDTQYF
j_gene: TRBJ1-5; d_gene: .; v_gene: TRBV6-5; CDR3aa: CASKSEQPQHF
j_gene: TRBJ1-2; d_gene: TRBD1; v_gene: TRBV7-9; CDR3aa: CASSSGQGLYGYTF
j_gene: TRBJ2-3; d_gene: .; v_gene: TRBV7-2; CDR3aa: CASGPMGSTDTQYF
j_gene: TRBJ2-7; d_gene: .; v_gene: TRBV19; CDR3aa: CASSIGRLYEQYF